Sequencing of this TCR beta chain was carried out in a study of tissue T cells after allogeneic stem cell transplantation. Comments on this clone: What it binds is unknown.

The V end was cut by 3 bases, the J end by 1 base, with 3 bases between. CDR1 is GTSNPN, CDR2 SVGIG, per germline (reference sequence). The CDR3 is 11 residues long. Study-level findings and limits: The patient cohort was small and clinically heterogeneous, with limited sampling depth.

Data came from immunoSEQ multiplex PCR; TCRdb stores just in-frame clones and leaves some out. Among 25,000 to 35,000 clones listed, 65% to 90% were seen once. The sequence was obtained from a woman between 18 and 50 years old who later had graft-versus-host disease after an allogeneic stem cell transplant. Sequencing used blood, obtained before transplantation. The chain employs TRBV30 and TRBJ2-5, with D unclear. The CDR3 DNA follows: TGTGCCTGGAGAGCCCAAGAGACCCAGTACTTC. Translating gives CAWRAQETQYF.